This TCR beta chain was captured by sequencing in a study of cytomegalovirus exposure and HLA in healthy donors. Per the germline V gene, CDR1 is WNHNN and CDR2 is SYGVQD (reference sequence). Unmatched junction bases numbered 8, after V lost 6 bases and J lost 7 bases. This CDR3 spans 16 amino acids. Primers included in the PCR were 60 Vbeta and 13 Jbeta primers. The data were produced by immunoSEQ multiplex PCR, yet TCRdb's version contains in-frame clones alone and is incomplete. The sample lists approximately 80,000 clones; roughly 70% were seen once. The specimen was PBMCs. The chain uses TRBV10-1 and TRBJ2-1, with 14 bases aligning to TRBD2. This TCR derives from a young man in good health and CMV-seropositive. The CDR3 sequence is CASSKPGLAGVNEQFF. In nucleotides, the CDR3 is TGCGCCAGCAGCAAGCCGGGACTAGCGGGGGTGAATGAGCAGTTCTTC.